Sequencing of this T cell receptor beta chain was carried out in a study of human thymus T cells. TCRdb's table, derived via immunoSEQ multiplex PCR, lists solely in-frame clones and lacks some. The table shows around 130,000 clones, with about 95% occurring only once. In germline, CDR1 is SGHRS, CDR2 YFSETQ. The V end was cut by 0 bases, the J end by 7 bases, with 10 bases between. CDR3 length equals 13 residues. Corrective cardiac operations yielded the resected thymus tissue. Input material: thymus tissue. The chain couples TRBV5-1 to TRBJ2-5; D may be TRBD1 or TRBD2 (5 bases each). The sequence was obtained from a boy under two years old with a congenital heart defect but otherwise immunologically healthy. Written as DNA, the CDR3 is TGCGCCAGCAGCTTGGGGGGCAGCGGGACCCAGTACTTC. Encoded protein: CASSLGGSGTQYF.